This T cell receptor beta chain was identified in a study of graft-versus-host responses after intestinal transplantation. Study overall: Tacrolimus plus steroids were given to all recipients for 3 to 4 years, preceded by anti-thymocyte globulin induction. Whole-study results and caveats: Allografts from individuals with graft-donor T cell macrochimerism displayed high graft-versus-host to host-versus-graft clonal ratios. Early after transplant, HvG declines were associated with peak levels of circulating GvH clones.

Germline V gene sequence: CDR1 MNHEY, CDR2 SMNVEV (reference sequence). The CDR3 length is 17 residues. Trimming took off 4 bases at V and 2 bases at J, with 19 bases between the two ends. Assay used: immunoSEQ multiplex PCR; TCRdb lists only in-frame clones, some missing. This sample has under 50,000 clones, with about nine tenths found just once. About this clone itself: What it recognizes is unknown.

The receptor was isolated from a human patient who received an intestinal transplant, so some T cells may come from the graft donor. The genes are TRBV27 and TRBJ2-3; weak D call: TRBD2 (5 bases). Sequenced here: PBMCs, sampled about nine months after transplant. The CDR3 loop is CASSSLMAGINTDTQYF. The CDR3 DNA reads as TGTGCCAGCAGTTCCCTAATGGCCGGGATAAACACAGATACGCAGTATTTT.